This TCR beta chain was identified in a study of blood T cell repertoires in COVID-19. Using immunoSEQ multiplex PCR, the repertoire was profiled, and TCRdb retains in-frame clones only, with some absent. The sample has around 400,000 clones, 87% seen once. The CDR3 consists of 15 residues. Per the germline V gene, CDR1 is LNHDA and CDR2 is SQIVND (reference sequence). The trim removed 9 bases at V and 6 bases at J, leaving 17 bases unmatched. The receptor comes from a woman aged 25 to 45 with COVID-19, enrolled during active disease. Sequenced material: peripheral blood. J is TRBJ2-7 and V is TRBV19; 7 bases fit TRBD2. The CDR3 spells CASRRGGLAQTEQYF. DNA of the CDR3: TGTGCCAGCAGAAGGGGAGGGCTAGCGCAGACCGAGCAGTACTTC.